The 5 T cell receptor gamma chains presented below share a single source sample, sequenced in a study of γδ T cells in repeated Plasmodium falciparum infection. Vgamma9/Vdelta2+ and Vdelta2-negative gammadelta T cells were flow-sorted from PBMC for bulk sequencing. TCRdb re-identified clones in the multiplex PCR reads via CATT. Counted here are roughly 27,000 gamma-chain clones, under 3% occurring once; the ten biggest clones make up approximately 30%. The sample was gamma-delta T cells from blood. The receptors were gathered from a pool of human donors (malaria-infected and uninfected, not separated).

This clone was seen only a few times. TCRdb has a much larger clone's protein, which differs at residue 10 from the translation of this DNA, likely because of a read error; what is shown is the protein translated from the DNA. V and J are TRGV9 and TRGJ1 or TRGJ2. The J gene is not listed in TCRdb, so it was assigned here from a DNA match to germline. The CDR3 sequence is 14 residues long. Germline CDR1 GITISATS, CDR2 ISYDGTV (reference sequence). CDR3 sequence: CALWEGLNYCKKLF. CDR3 in DNA: TGTGCCTTGTGGGAGGGCCTCAATTATTGTAAGAAACTCTTT.

With regard to this clone: This probably arose from a read error, given a far larger clone one base away. Other DNA sequences from this sample encode an identical CDR3 as well. CDR3 coding DNA: TGTGCCTTGTGGGAGGTGCATAACTATTACAAGAAACTCTTT. Its protein is CALWEVHNYYKKLF. The V and J genes are TRGV9 and TRGJ1 or TRGJ2. The germline gives CDR1 GITISATS, CDR2 ISYDGTV (reference sequence). This CDR3 is built from 14 residues.

In its sample, this clone was seen many times. The rearrangement uses TRGV4 and TRGJ1 or TRGJ2. The CDR3 spans 16 residues. V lost 4 bases, J lost 0 bases, and 12 bases stayed unmatched. The germline gives CDR1 EGSTGY, CDR2 YDSYTSSV. The CDR3 sequence: CATWDPPNSNYYKKLF. CDR3 nucleotide sequence: TGTGCCACCTGGGACCCACCTAATTCGAATTATTATAAGAAACTCTTT.

Turning to this clone: Only one base separates this from a far larger clonotype, so it likely reflects a read error. No DNA is shown, since the ends of the CDR3 on it are uncertain; the CDR3 is the one TCRdb lists. No J gene was assigned, while the V gene was called as TRGV3. The CDR3 totals 31 residues, both ends included. CDR1 is VTNTFY, CDR2 YDVSTARD, per germline (reference sequence). The CDR3 loop is CATCLAGDLRNSLAVEQHWLSQVSIGRIQHF.

In this sample, this clone turned up a few times. TCRdb has a much larger clone's protein, which differs at residue 10 from the translation of this DNA, likely because of a read error; what is shown is the protein translated from the DNA. J is TRGJ1 or TRGJ2 and V is TRGV2. The J gene comes from matching the DNA to germline here; TCRdb lacks it. Germline V gives CDR1 EGSNGY, CDR2 YDSYNSKV. The trim removed 1 base at V and 8 bases at J, leaving 11 bases unmatched. CDR3 size: 14 residues. DNA for the CDR3: TGTGCCACCTGGGACGGCTCGACCGCCGATAAGAAACTCTTT. Translation gives CATWDGSTADKKLF.